These 20 T cell receptor beta chains originate from one sample sequenced in a study of technical replicates of blood from a few donors. Sequenced by immunoSEQ multiplex PCR; TCRdb stores in-frame clones only, minus some. The data hold about 70,000 clones, with approximately 97% observed a single time. The specimen was T cells isolated from PBMCs. These receptors were taken from a human donor in good health.

The rearrangement links TRBV5-6 to TRBJ2-5, with 9 bases matching TRBD2. The CDR3 spans 14 residues. Trimming took 0 bases from V and 3 from J; bases not matched to a gene: 0. Germline V lookup: CDR1 SGHDT, CDR2 YYEEEE. Here the CDR3 DNA reads TGTGCCAGCAGCTTGGTAGCGGGAGAAGAGACCCAGTACTTC. Protein: CASSLVAGEETQYF.

This clone was observed a few times. The genes are TRBV30 and TRBJ1-1, with a weak D call TRBD1 (5 bases). CDR1 and CDR2 (germline): GTSNPN, SVGIG (reference sequence). The CDR3 is 13 amino acids. Trimming stripped 2 bases from V and 4 bases from J, with 11 bases between. The CDR3 coding sequence is TGTGCCTGGAGTAACAGGTTGAGCACTGAAGCTTTCTTT. Translating it yields CAWSNRLSTEAFF.

The J gene is TRBJ2-7, the V gene TRBV10-3; 7 positions agree with TRBD1. The V gene's germline CDR1 is ENHRY and CDR2 SYGVKD. V trimming: 6 bases; J trimming: 2 bases; junction bases outside the gene matches: 13. CDR3 length equals 16 residues. CDR3 protein: CAIRKTSSGQAYEQYF. CDR3 sequence (DNA): TGTGCCATCAGAAAAACATCATCCGGACAGGCCTACGAGCAGTACTTC.

This sequence joins TRBV7-2 and TRBJ1-1; D remains ambiguous. This CDR3 has 13 amino acids. Trimming removed 2 bases from V and 5 bases from J, with 9 bases in between. CDR1 is SGHTA, CDR2 FQGNSA, per germline. In DNA form, the CDR3 reads TGTGCCAGCAGCTTATACGGGGAAACTGAAGCTTTCTTT. Translating gives CASSLYGETEAFF. Combining the CDR3 with reference TRBV7-2 and TRBJ1-1 gives the whole variable domain GAGVSQSPSNKVTEKGKDVELRCDPISGHTALYWYRQSLGQGLEFLIYFQGNSAPDKSGLPSDRFSAERTGGSVSTLTIQRTQQEDSAVYLCASSLYGETEAFFGQGTRLTVV.

The chain links TRBV7-6 to TRBJ2-5, with 9 bases identical to TRBD1. Looked up from germline, CDR1 is SGHVS and CDR2 is FNYEAQ. CDR3 length equals 16 residues. J was trimmed by 4 bases and V by 5 bases; bases with no gene match: 11. Here the CDR3 DNA reads TGTGCCAGCAGCCACCGGGACAGGGTAAAGCCAGAGACCCAGTACTTC. This translates into CASSHRDRVKPETQYF.

The chain recombines TRBV19 with TRBJ1-2; D uncertain. Trimming left V 3 bases short and J 6 bases short, with 11 bases between. There are 13 residues in the CDR3. Germline V gene data show CDR1 as LNHDA and CDR2 as SQIVND (reference sequence). CDR3 region: CASSMDRGDGYTF. CDR3 DNA: TGTGCCAGTAGTATGGATCGTGGAGATGGCTACACCTTC.

This rearrangement joins TRBV5-1 to TRBJ2-1; 11 nucleotides align to TRBD1. The V gene's germline CDR1 is SGHRS and CDR2 YFSETQ. V lost 3 bases and J lost 6; bases outside the gene matches: 2. This CDR3 region has 14 residues. As DNA, the CDR3 is TGCGCCAGCAGCTCCGGGACAGGGGGCAATGAGCAGTTCTTC. This translates into CASSSGTGGNEQFF.

This clone was detected only once. For the CDR3, the DNA is TGTGCCAGCACAAAAGGACTAGCGGGGGGAGAGACCCAGTACTTC. This codes for CASTKGLAGGETQYF. The chain recombines TRBV6-5 with TRBJ2-5, with 14 bases aligning to TRBD2. V was clipped by 7 bases and J by 4 bases; unmatched bases: 5. The CDR3 consists of 15 residues. The germline V gene has CDR1 MNHEY and CDR2 SVGAGI.

The chain employs TRBV7-9 and TRBJ1-2; D is unresolved. There are 14 residues in the CDR3. V was trimmed by 3 bases and J by 4 bases, leaving 12 bases between them. The germline CDR1 and CDR2 sequences are SEHNR and FQNEAQ (reference sequence). CDR3 protein: CASSLRADLYGYTF. CDR3 nucleotides: TGTGCCAGCAGCTTGCGAGCGGACCTCTATGGCTACACCTTC.

This clone showed up just once. The same CDR3 can be traced to other DNA sequences in this sample. The chain carries TRBV9 and TRBJ1-5, with 8 nucleotides matching TRBD1. Trimming took 4 bases from V and 1 from J; bases not matched to a gene: 4. This CDR3 spans 15 amino acids. Germline values: CDR1 SGDLS, CDR2 YYNGEE. This CDR3 reads CASSLGQGSNQPQHF. The CDR3 DNA reads TGTGCCAGCAGCTTAGGACAGGGAAGCAATCAGCCCCAGCATTTT.

The table lists this clone with a count of one. The rearrangement links TRBV7-9 to TRBJ2-7; 11 nucleotides align to TRBD2. The V and J ends lost 5 bases and 4 bases, in that order; junction bases with no gene match: 10. There are 16 residues in the CDR3. CDR1 is SEHNR and CDR2 is FQNEAQ in the germline V gene (reference sequence). The DNA of the CDR3 is TGTGCCAGCAGCCCCGAAGGGGGACTAGCGGTTTACGAGCAGTACTTC. It yields the protein CASSPEGGLAVYEQYF.

This rearrangement joins TRBV6-5 to TRBJ1-1; 8 positions agree with TRBD1. The V gene's germline CDR1 is MNHEY and CDR2 SVGAGI. V lost 5 bases to trimming and J lost 4 bases; unmatched junction nucleotides: 3. The CDR3 extends over 13 amino acids. The CDR3: CASSDRGGTEAFF. The CDR3, as DNA: TGTGCCAGCAGTGACAGGGGAGGCACTGAAGCTTTCTTT.

The chain is built from TRBV10-3 and TRBJ1-5; D is unclear. The CDR3 loop spans 15 amino acids. The V gene lost 0 bases and the J gene lost 4 bases, with 10 bases spanning the gap. The germline V gene has CDR1 ENHRY and CDR2 SYGVKD. The CDR3 spells CAISESIVGNQPQHF. In nucleotides, the CDR3 is TGTGCCATCAGTGAGTCGATAGTCGGGAATCAGCCCCAGCATTTT.

The chain links TRBV29-1 to TRBJ2-2; D call uncertain. The V gene lost 5 bases and the J gene lost 4 bases, with 8 bases spanning the gap. The CDR3 spans 12 residues. Germline CDR1 SQVTM, CDR2 ANQGSEA. CDR3 in DNA: TGCAGCGTTCGAGTCCCCACCGGGGAGCTGTTTTTT. It translates to CSVRVPTGELFF.

The chain combines TRBV6-6 with TRBJ2-7; 7 nucleotides agree with TRBD2. The CDR3 sequence is 13 residues long. J lost 3 bases, V lost 4 bases, and 3 bases had no gene match. Germline CDR1 is MNHNY and CDR2 is SVGAGI (reference sequence). The CDR3 spells CASSSLASYEQYF. The CDR3 DNA reads TGTGCCAGCAGTTCACTAGCGAGCTACGAGCAGTACTTC.

The V and J genes are TRBV28 and TRBJ2-7; D not resolved. This CDR3 is 15 amino acids long. Germline V gene lookup returns CDR1 MDHEN and CDR2 SYDVKM. Trimming left V 8 bases short and J 4 bases short, with 21 bases between. CDR3 nucleotides: TGTGCCAGCGTTCAGTTGGGCCGGTCCTTTTACGAGCAGTACTTC. It is translated as CASVQLGRSFYEQYF.

This sequence joins TRBV11-2 and TRBJ2-5; D is perhaps TRBD2 (5 bases). The CDR3 extends over 14 amino acids. V gave up 1 base and J gave up 5 bases, with 11 bases separating them. Germline V gene sequence: CDR1 SGHAT, CDR2 FQNNGV. The chain's CDR3 is CASSLVSQRETQYF. CDR3 DNA: TGTGCCAGCAGCTTAGTATCACAGCGGGAGACCCAGTACTTC.

This clone occurred once. The chain employs TRBV19 and TRBJ1-1; D uncertain. This CDR3 has 11 residues. The ends were cut back, 10 bases at V and 7 bases at J, with 13 bases in the middle. The germline gives CDR1 LNHDA, CDR2 SQIVND (reference sequence). This CDR3 is CATNIGSEAFF. Written as DNA, the CDR3 is TGTGCCACCAATATAGGGAGTGAAGCTTTCTTT.

The chain employs TRBV28 and TRBJ1-4; D unclear. CDR3 length: 13 amino acids. Trimming cost V 7 bases and J 0 bases, with 6 bases left between them. Germline CDR1 is MDHEN and CDR2 is SYDVKM. CDR3 nucleotide sequence: TGTGCCAGCAAACCAGCAACTAATGAAAAACTGTTTTTT. It is translated as CASKPATNEKLFF.

V usage is TRBV11-3 and J usage is TRBJ2-7; D possibly corresponds to TRBD2 (5 bases). The CDR3 runs to 13 residues. Germline-derived CDR1 and CDR2 are SGHNT and YENEEA. V was clipped by 5 bases and J by 4 bases, with 12 bases between them. In nucleotides, the CDR3 is TGTGCCAGCAGCGCCTGGACTGGGTACGAGCAGTACTTC. Amino acid sequence: CASSAWTGYEQYF. Full variable domain (remainder filled in from reference TRBV11-3 and TRBJ2-7): EAGVVQSPRYKIIEKKQPVAFWCNPISGHNTLYWYLQNLGQGPELLIRYENEEAVDDSQLPKDRFSAERLKGVDSTLKIQPAELGDSAVYLCASSAWTGYEQYFGPGTRLTVT.